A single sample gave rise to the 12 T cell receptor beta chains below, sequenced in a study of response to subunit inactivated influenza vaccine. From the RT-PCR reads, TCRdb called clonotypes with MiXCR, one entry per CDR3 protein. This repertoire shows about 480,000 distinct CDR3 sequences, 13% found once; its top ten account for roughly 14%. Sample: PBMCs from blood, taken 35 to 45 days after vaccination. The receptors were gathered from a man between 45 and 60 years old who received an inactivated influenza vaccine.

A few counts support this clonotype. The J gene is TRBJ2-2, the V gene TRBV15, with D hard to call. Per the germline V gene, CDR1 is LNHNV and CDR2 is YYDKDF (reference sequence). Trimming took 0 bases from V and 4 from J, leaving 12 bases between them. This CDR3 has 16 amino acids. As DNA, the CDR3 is TGTGCCACCAGCAGAGATTCGAGAGTGGTCACCGGGGAGCTGTTTTTT. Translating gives CATSRDSRVVTGELFF.

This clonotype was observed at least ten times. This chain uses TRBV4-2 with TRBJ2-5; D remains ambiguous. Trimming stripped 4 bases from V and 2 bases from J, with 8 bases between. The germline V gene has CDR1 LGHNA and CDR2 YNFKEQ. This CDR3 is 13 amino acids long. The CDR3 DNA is TGTGCCAGCAGCCTAAGTGCTCAAGAGACCCAGTACTTC. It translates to CASSLSAQETQYF.

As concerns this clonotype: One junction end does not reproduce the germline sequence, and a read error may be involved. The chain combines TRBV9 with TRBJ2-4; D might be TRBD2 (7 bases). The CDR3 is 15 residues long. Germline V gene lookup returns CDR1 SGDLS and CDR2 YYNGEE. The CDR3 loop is CASSQGGGAKSIQYF. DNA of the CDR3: TGTGCCAGCAGCCAAGGGGGGGGAGCCAAAAGCATTCAGTACTTC. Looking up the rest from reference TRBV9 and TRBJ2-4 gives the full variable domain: DSGVTQTPKHLITATGQRVTLRCSPRSGDLSVYWYQQSLDQGLQFLIQYYNGEERAKGNILERFSAQQFPDLHSELNLSSLELGDSALYFCASSQGGGAKSIQYFGAGTRLSVL.

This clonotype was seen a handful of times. For the CDR3, the DNA is TGCGCCAGCAGCTGGACTAGCGGGGACAATGAGCAGTTCTTC. This translates into CASSWTSGDNEQFF. V and J are TRBV5-1 and TRBJ2-1; 12 nucleotides agree with TRBD2. This CDR3 spans 14 amino acids. V dropped 3 bases and J dropped 5; count of bases not matched to a gene: 0. Germline CDR1 is SGHRS and CDR2 is YFSETQ.

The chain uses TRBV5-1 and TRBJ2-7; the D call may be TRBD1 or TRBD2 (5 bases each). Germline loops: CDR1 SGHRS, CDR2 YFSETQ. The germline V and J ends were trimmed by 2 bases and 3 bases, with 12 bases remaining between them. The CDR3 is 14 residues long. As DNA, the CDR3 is TGCGCCAGCAGCTTTGAAGGGACGGTCTACGAGCAGTACTTC. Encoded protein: CASSFEGTVYEQYF.

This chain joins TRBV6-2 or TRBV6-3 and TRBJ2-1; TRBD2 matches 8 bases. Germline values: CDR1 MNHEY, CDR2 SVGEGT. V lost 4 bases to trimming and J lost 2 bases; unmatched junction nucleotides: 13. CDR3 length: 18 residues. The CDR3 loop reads CASSSFRGSGTPYNEQFF. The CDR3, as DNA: TGTGCCAGCAGTTCATTTCGGGGTAGCGGGACCCCCTACAATGAGCAGTTCTTC.

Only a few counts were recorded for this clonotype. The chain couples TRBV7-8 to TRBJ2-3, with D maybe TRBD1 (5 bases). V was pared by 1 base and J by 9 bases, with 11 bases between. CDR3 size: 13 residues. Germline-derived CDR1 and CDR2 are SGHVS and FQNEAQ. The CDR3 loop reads CASSLGSGKTQYF. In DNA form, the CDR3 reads TGTGCCAGCAGCTTAGGCTCAGGGAAGACGCAGTATTTT.

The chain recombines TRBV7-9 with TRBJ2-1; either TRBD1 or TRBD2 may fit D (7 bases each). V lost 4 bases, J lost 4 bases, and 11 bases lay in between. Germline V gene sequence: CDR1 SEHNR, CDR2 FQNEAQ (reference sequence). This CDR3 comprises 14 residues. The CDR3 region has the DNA TGTGCCAGCAGCTGGGAGGGGGCATACAATGAGCAGTTCTTC. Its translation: CASSWEGAYNEQFF.

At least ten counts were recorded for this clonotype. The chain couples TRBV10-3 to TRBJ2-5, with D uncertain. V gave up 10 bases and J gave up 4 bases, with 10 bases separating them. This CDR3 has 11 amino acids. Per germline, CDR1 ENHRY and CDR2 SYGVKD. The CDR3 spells CATRTGETQYF. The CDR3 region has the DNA TGTGCCACCCGTACCGGAGAGACCCAGTACTTC.

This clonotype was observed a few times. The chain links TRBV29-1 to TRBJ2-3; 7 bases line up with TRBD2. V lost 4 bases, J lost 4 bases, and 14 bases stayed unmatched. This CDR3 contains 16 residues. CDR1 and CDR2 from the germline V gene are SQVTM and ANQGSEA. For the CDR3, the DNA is TGCAGCGTTGGTGGGGAGGGCTCCAAAGACCCAGATACGCAGTATTTT. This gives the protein CSVGGEGSKDPDTQYF.

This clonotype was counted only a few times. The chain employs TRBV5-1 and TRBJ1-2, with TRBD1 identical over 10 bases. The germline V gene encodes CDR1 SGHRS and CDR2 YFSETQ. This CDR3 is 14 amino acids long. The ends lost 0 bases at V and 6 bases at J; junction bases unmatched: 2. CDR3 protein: CASSLDGTGDGYTF. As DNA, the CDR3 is TGCGCCAGCAGCTTGGATGGGACAGGGGATGGCTACACCTTC.

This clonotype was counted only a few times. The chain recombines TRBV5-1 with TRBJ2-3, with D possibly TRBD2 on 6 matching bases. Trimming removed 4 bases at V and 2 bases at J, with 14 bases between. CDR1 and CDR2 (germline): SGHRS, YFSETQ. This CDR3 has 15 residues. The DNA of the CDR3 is TGCGCCAGCAGCGTATGGGACTTAACCACAGATACGCAGTATTTT. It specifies CASSVWDLTTDTQYF.